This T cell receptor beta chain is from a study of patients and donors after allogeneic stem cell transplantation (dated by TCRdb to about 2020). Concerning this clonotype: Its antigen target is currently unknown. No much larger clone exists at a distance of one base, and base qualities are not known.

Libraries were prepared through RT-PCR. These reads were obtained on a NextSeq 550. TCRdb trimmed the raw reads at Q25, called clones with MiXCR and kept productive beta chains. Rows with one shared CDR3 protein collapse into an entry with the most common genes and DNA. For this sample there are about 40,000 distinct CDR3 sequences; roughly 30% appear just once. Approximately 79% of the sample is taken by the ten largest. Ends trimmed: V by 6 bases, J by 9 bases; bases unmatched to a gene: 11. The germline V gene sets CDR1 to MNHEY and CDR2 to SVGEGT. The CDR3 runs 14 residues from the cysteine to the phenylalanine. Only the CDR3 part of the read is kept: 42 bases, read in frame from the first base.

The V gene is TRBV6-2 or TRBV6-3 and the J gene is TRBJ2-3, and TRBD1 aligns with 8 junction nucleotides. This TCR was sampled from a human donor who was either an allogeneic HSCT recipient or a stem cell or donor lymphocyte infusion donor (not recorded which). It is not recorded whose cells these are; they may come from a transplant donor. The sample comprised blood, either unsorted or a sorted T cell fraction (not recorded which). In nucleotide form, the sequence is TGTGCCAGCAGCCCCGGGACAGGCCCCCCGACGCAGTATTTT. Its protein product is CASSPGTGPPTQYF.